This T cell receptor (beta chain) is drawn from a study of blood T cell repertoires in COVID-19. Overall study context: Sample material is recorded as cDNA or gDNA derived from T cells, B-cell-depleted T cells, or PBMCs.

The CDR3 contains 12 residues. V was clipped by 5 bases and J by 6 bases; unmatched bases: 2. In the authors' workflow: Estimates of nucleated cell counts were drawn from the amplification of reference gene primers. Assay: immunoSEQ multiplex PCR; the TCRdb copy retains only in-frame clones and omits some. The V and J calls and clone size are taken from that table; D and trimming were inferred from the DNA. The sample records around 85,000 clones, more than 75% being singletons. The rearrangement links TRBV12-3 or TRBV12-4 to TRBJ1-1; 8 positions agree with TRBD1. Specimen: peripheral blood. This receptor was identified in a man aged 50-59 years with active COVID-19. CDR3 in DNA: TGTGCCAGCAGTCGCAGGGGGCCTGAAGCTTTCTTT. This translates into CASSRRGPEAFF.